This TCR beta chain came from a study of blood T cell repertoires in COVID-19. The V and J ends lost 5 bases and 5 bases respectively, with 14 bases between them. Germline V gene lookup returns CDR1 SGHRS and CDR2 YFSETQ. The CDR3 covers 14 residues. Authors' data handling: Cell counts per sample came from amplifying reference gene primers. The repertoire was sequenced with immunoSEQ multiplex PCR; TCRdb's copy has only in-frame clones and lacks some. The DNA was the basis for D and trimming; V, J and clone size are from that table. The sample lists 90,000 to 130,000 clones, 76% seen once, with about 3.7% in the top ten.

The genes are TRBV5-1 and TRBJ1-5; a possible D gene is TRBD1 (6 bases). This clonotype was sampled from a woman aged 80 or older with acute or convalescent COVID-19. Sequencing input: peripheral blood. In DNA form, the CDR3 reads TGCGCCAGCAGTTCTACAGGGTTGGATCAGCCCCAGCATTTT. It specifies CASSSTGLDQPQHF.